The 26 T cell receptor beta chains listed next were all sequenced from one sample in a study of control samples from healthy donors and cancer patients. Assay: immunoSEQ multiplex PCR; the TCRdb copy retains only in-frame clones and omits some. The sample has 250,000 to 300,000 clones; over 70% are singletons. Sequencing was carried out using PBMCs. Source of these receptors: a woman aged 55-75 years with lung cancer.

The chain links TRBV7-9 to TRBJ1-2; D perhaps matches TRBD1 (5 bases). The V end was cut by 1 base, the J end by 3 bases, with 6 bases between. The CDR3 is 13 amino acids. CDR1 is SEHNR and CDR2 is FQNEAQ in the germline V gene (reference sequence). This chain's CDR3 is CASSLGTYYGYTF. The CDR3 DNA is TGTGCCAGCAGCTTAGGGACATACTATGGCTACACCTTC.

This clone was seen a few times. This rearrangement joins TRBV11-2 to TRBJ2-5; D not resolved. The germline CDR1 and CDR2 sequences are SGHAT and FQNNGV. Trimming stripped 5 bases from V and 4 bases from J, with 8 bases between. The CDR3 consists of 12 residues. The CDR3 protein is CASSLNGETQYF. CDR3 nucleotide sequence: TGTGCCAGCAGCCTTAACGGAGAGACCCAGTACTTC.

This clone was counted at least ten times. V is TRBV7-3 and J is TRBJ2-1; no reliable D call. The V gene lost 2 bases and the J gene lost 0 bases, with 8 bases spanning the gap. CDR1 is SGHTA and CDR2 is FQGTGA in the germline V gene. The CDR3 is 15 residues long. CDR3 coding DNA: TGTGCCAGCAGCTTATTCCTTAGCTCCTACAATGAGCAGTTCTTC. Its protein is CASSLFLSSYNEQFF.

The chain uses TRBV10-2 and TRBJ1-2; the match to TRBD1 covers 7 bases. Germline loops: CDR1 WSHSY, CDR2 SAAADI. V was clipped by 6 bases and J by 1 base; unmatched bases: 5. The CDR3 has 14 residues. In DNA form, the CDR3 reads TGCGCCAGCAGCGACAGGGTTATTAACTATGGCTACACCTTC. Residues: CASSDRVINYGYTF.

For the CDR3, the DNA is TGTGCCAGCAGTTTATCTCGGCAGCTTCCCTTGGGCTACACCTTC. Translating gives CASSLSRQLPLGYTF. This chain uses TRBV28 with TRBJ1-2; D call uncertain. The ends were cut back, 1 base at V and 8 bases at J, with 17 bases in the middle. CDR1 MDHEN and CDR2 SYDVKM come from the germline V gene. The CDR3 is 15 amino acids.

The genes are TRBV6-5 and TRBJ2-1, with a possible D match to TRBD1 (6 bases). This CDR3 has 14 residues. The V gene lost 5 bases and the J gene lost 4 bases, with 12 bases spanning the gap. The germline CDR1 and CDR2 sequences are MNHEY and SVGAGI. CDR3 sequence reads: CASSPGTPYNEQFF. DNA for the CDR3: TGTGCCAGCAGTCCCGGGACACCATACAATGAGCAGTTCTTC.

J is TRBJ2-1 and V is TRBV5-1; 8 nucleotides line up with TRBD1. This CDR3 is 15 amino acids long. Germline CDR1 and CDR2: SGHRS and YFSETQ. The V and J ends lost 4 bases and 6 bases, in that order; junction bases with no gene match: 9. CDR3 in amino acids: CASSKTGQGPNEQFF. The CDR3 DNA follows: TGCGCCAGCAGCAAAACCGGACAGGGTCCCAATGAGCAGTTCTTC.

The chain has TRBV5-1 and TRBJ2-3, with D possibly called TRBD1 or TRBD2 (5 bases each). The V gene's germline CDR1 is SGHRS and CDR2 YFSETQ. V was shortened by 7 bases and J by 4 bases, with 16 bases between the two germline ends. The CDR3 spans 14 residues. As DNA, the CDR3 is TGCGCCAGCCGGGGCGTCCTAACGGCAGATACGCAGTATTTT. This translates into CASRGVLTADTQYF.

The chain employs TRBV5-1 and TRBJ1-4; D remains unclear. Trimming took off 2 bases at V and 6 bases at J, with 11 bases between the two ends. The CDR3 covers 14 residues. The V gene's germline CDR1 is SGHRS and CDR2 YFSETQ. The CDR3 here is CASSFTRGDEKLFF. For the CDR3, the DNA is TGCGCCAGCAGCTTTACTCGTGGGGATGAAAAACTGTTTTTT.

This clone has just a few counts. This chain uses TRBV18 with TRBJ2-5; D is ambiguous. The germline V gene encodes CDR1 KGHSH and CDR2 LQKENI. Trimming shortened V by 6 bases and J by 4 bases, and 12 bases separated the two germline ends. This CDR3 region has 13 residues. CDR3 protein: CASSPLVSETQYF. The CDR3 DNA reads as TGTGCCAGCTCCCCTCTAGTTTCAGAGACCCAGTACTTC.

This rearrangement joins TRBV16 to TRBJ2-7; D remains ambiguous. Germline lookup yields CDR1 KGHSY and CDR2 FQNENV. Trimming left V 2 bases short and J 2 bases short, with 4 bases between. This CDR3 comprises 12 residues. The CDR3, as DNA: TGTGCCAGCAGCCAAGATCCCTACGAGCAGTACTTC. This encodes CASSQDPYEQYF.

This rearrangement joins TRBV4-1 to TRBJ2-4, with 8 bases that match TRBD2. J gave up 0 bases and V 4 bases, and 14 bases lay outside the gene matches. CDR1 MGHRA and CDR2 YSYEKL come from the germline V gene. The CDR3 sequence is 19 residues long. The CDR3 loop is CASSPVDSGAPLAKNIQYF. Here the CDR3 DNA reads TGCGCCAGCAGCCCAGTGGATAGCGGGGCTCCTTTAGCCAAAAACATTCAGTACTTC.

The chain joins TRBV2 to TRBJ1-5, with D perhaps TRBD1 (5 bases). The CDR3 consists of 14 residues. Germline V gene sequence: CDR1 SNHLY, CDR2 FYNNEI. Trimming removed 6 bases from V and 3 bases from J, with 12 bases in between. The CDR3, as DNA: TGTGCCAGCAGAAACCAGGGCTACAATCAGCCCCAGCATTTT. Translated: CASRNQGYNQPQHF.

The CDR3 is CASSQNGAGGSNQPQHF. CDR3 coding DNA: TGCGCCAGCAGCCAAAATGGGGCAGGGGGTTCCAATCAGCCCCAGCATTTT. The V and J genes are TRBV4-1 and TRBJ1-5; 7 nucleotides line up with TRBD1. In germline, CDR1 is MGHRA, CDR2 YSYEKL. The CDR3 extends over 17 amino acids. V trimming: 2 bases; J trimming: 3 bases; junction bases outside the gene matches: 10.

The J gene is TRBJ1-2, the V gene TRBV5-8, with D possibly TRBD1 on 5 matching bases. The CDR3 is 13 amino acids. Trimming left V 2 bases short and J 8 bases short, with 13 bases between. Germline CDR1 reads SGHTS; CDR2 reads YDEGEE. DNA of the CDR3: TGTGCCAGCAGCTTAGGGCAGGGTAGCGGCTACACCTTC. Translating gives CASSLGQGSGYTF.

J is TRBJ1-4 and V is TRBV10-1, with unresolved D. CDR3 length equals 14 residues. Germline V gene sequence: CDR1 WNHNN, CDR2 SYGVQD (reference sequence). Between the trimmed V and J ends, which lost 8 bases and 0 bases, there was a span of 10 bases. CDR3 nucleotide sequence: TGCGCCAGCCCTGATGTTGCAACTAATGAAAAACTGTTTTTT. It codes for CASPDVATNEKLFF.

This clone was seen a few times. The chain combines TRBV7-9 with TRBJ1-6; the D gene is possibly TRBD1 (6 bases). V was clipped by 5 bases and J by 9 bases, with 11 bases between them. The CDR3 has 13 amino acids. CDR1 and CDR2 (germline): SEHNR, FQNEAQ (reference sequence). The CDR3 spells CASSPRTVSPLHF. The CDR3 bases are TGTGCCAGCAGCCCTAGGACAGTTTCACCCCTCCACTTT.

The rearrangement links TRBV28 to TRBJ1-2; D remains unclear. Deletions cut 6 bases from V and 2 bases from J, with 10 bases between. The V gene's germline CDR1 is MDHEN and CDR2 SYDVKM. CDR3 length: 13 residues. The CDR3 spells CASSWGENYGYTF. In nucleotides, the CDR3 is TGTGCCAGCAGCTGGGGAGAGAACTATGGCTACACCTTC.

The gene calls are TRBV2 and TRBJ1-1, with D hard to call. The CDR3 extends over 11 amino acids. Germline V gene data show CDR1 as SNHLY and CDR2 as FYNNEI. Trimming removed 2 bases from V and 11 bases from J, with 9 bases in between. CDR3 protein: CASSEFESAFF. The CDR3 DNA reads as TGTGCCAGCAGTGAATTCGAATCCGCTTTCTTT.

The chain links TRBV6-5 to TRBJ1-6, with TRBD1 matching over 8 bases. CDR3 length equals 13 residues. Germline CDR1 is MNHEY and CDR2 is SVGAGI. V lost 5 bases to trimming and J lost 11 bases; unmatched junction nucleotides: 5. This CDR3 is CASSQQGATPLHF. As DNA, the CDR3 is TGTGCCAGCAGTCAGCAGGGGGCGACACCCCTCCACTTT.

The CDR3 sequence is CASTKGEVGDTQYF. The CDR3 DNA follows: TGTGCCAGCACTAAAGGGGAGGTGGGGGATACGCAGTATTTT. This rearrangement joins TRBV6-5 to TRBJ2-3; possibly TRBD2 for D (6 bases). CDR3 length: 14 residues. Germline V lookup: CDR1 MNHEY, CDR2 SVGAGI. Trimming removed 7 bases at V and 6 bases at J, with 17 bases between.

The J gene is TRBJ2-2, the V gene TRBV3-1 (or the pseudogene TRBV3-2), with no clear D. Per germline, CDR1 LGHDT and CDR2 YNNKEL (reference sequence). The CDR3 has 16 residues. The V end lost 1 base, the J end lost 0 bases, and 9 bases lay between the germline ends. This CDR3 reads CASSQVRTANTGELFF. As DNA, the CDR3 is TGTGCCAGCAGCCAAGTGAGGACGGCGAACACCGGGGAGCTGTTTTTT.

Only one count was recorded for this clone. This chain joins TRBV28 and TRBJ2-7, with D possibly being TRBD2 (5 bases). This CDR3 comprises 16 residues. V lost 2 bases, J lost 0 bases, and 14 bases lay in between. Germline CDR1 reads MDHEN; CDR2 reads SYDVKM. The DNA of the CDR3 is TGTGCCAGCAGTTTAGTTCTAGCCCTAGGCTCCTACGAGCAGTACTTC. This sequence encodes CASSLVLALGSYEQYF.

The genes are TRBV18 and TRBJ2-5; TRBD2 matches 13 bases. CDR3 length: 15 residues. The germline gives CDR1 KGHSH, CDR2 LQKENI. V trimming: 3 bases; J trimming: 5 bases; junction bases outside the gene matches: 3. CDR3 DNA: TGTGCCAGCTCACCGGGACTAGCGGGAAGGGAGACCCAGTACTTC. This encodes CASSPGLAGRETQYF.

V and J are TRBV5-1 and TRBJ1-1; D is possibly TRBD1 (6 bases). V dropped 1 base and J dropped 7 bases, with 11 bases sitting between them. The CDR3 has 13 residues. Germline V CDR1 and CDR2: SGHRS, YFSETQ. CDR3 loop: CASSLSTGYEAFF. The CDR3, as DNA: TGCGCCAGCAGCTTGAGTACAGGGTATGAAGCTTTCTTT.

This chain uses TRBV7-8 with TRBJ1-3; no clear D. Trimming pared 2 bases from V and 0 bases from J, leaving 11 bases between. Germline assignment: CDR1 SGHVS and CDR2 FQNEAQ. The CDR3 runs to 16 residues. The CDR3 protein is CASSLIYPSSGNTIYF. CDR3 coding DNA: TGTGCCAGCAGCTTAATCTATCCGAGCTCTGGAAACACCATATATTTT. Looking up the rest from reference TRBV7-8 and TRBJ1-3 gives the full variable domain: GAGVSQSPRYKVAKRGQDVALRCDPISGHVSLFWYQQALGQGPEFLTYFQNEAQLDKSGLPSDRFFAERPEGSVSTLKIQRTQQEDSAVYLCASSLIYPSSGNTIYFGEGSWLTVV.